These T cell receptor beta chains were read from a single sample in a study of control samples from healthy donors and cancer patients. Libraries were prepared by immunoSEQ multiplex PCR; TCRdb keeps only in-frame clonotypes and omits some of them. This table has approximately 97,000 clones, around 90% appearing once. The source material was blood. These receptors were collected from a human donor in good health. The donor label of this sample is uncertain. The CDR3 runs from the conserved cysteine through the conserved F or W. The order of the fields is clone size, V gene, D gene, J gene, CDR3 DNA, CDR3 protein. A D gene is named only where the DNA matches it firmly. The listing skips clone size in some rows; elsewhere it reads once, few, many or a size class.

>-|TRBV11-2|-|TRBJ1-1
TGTGCCAGCAGCTTATCAGGGTACACTGAAGCTTTCTTT
CASSLSGYTEAFF
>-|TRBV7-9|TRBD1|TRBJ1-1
TGTGCCAGCAGCCAAATCGGGGGACAGCCGATGAACACTGAAGCTTTCTTT
CASSQIGGQPMNTEAFF
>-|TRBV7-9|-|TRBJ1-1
TGTGCCAGCAGCCTCGGTGGGACGAACACTGAAGCTTTCTTT
CASSLGGTNTEAFF
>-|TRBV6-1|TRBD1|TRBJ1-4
TGTGCCAGCAGTGAATGGGACAGGGACTATGCAACTAATGAAAAACTGTTTTTT
CASSEWDRDYATNEKLFF
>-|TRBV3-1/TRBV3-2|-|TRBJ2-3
TGTGCCAGCAGCCAAGGTATTGCAGATACGCAGTATTTT
CASSQGIADTQYF
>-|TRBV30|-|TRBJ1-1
TGTGCCTGGTCGGACAGAAGAAACACTGAAGCTTTCTTT
CAWSDRRNTEAFF
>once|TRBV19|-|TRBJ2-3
TGTGCCAGTAGTATGGGTCTAGCAGCAGATACGCAGTATTTT
CASSMGLAADTQYF
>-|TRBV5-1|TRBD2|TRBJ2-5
TGCGCCAGCAGCTTGGAACTAGCGGCTCCCGAGACCCAGTACTTC
CASSLELAAPETQYF
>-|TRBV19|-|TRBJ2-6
TGTGCCAGTAGTCTAGTAACCTCTGGGGCCAACGTCCTGACTTTC
CASSLVTSGANVLTF
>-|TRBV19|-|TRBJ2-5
TGTGCCAGTAGTATAGGGAGCCGCTTGTCCGTTGGGGAGACCCAGTACTTC
CASSIGSRLSVGETQYF
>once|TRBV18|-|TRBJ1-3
TGTGCCAGCTCACGTCCATGGGAAGGGGCTGGAAACACCATATATTTT
CASSRPWEGAGNTIYF
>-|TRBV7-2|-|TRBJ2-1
TGTGCCAGCAGCTTAAGCAGGGCGGGCTACAATGAGCAGTTCTTC
CASSLSRAGYNEQFF
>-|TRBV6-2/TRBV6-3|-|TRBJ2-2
TGTGCCAGCAGTTACGCCAACACCGGGGAGCTGTTTTTT
CASSYANTGELFF
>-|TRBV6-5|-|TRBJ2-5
TGTGCCAGCATCCCCCCCGGGAACCAAGAGACCCAGTACTTC
CASIPPGNQETQYF
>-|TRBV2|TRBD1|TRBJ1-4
TGTGCCAGCAGTAAACAGGGGCGCCAAAATGAAAAACTGTTTTTT
CASSKQGRQNEKLFF
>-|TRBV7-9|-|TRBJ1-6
TGTGCCAGCAGCTTAAGCGGGAATAATTCACCCCTCCACTTT
CASSLSGNNSPLHF
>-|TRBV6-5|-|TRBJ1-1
TGTGCCAGCAACTTTTACCCTAACACTGAAGCTTTCTTT
CASNFYPNTEAFF
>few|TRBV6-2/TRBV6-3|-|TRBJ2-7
TGTGCCAGCAGTAAAAGGGGCAGCTCCTACGAGCAGTACTTC
CASSKRGSSYEQYF
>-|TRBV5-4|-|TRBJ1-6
TGTGCCAGCAGCTTGGCCGGGGATTCACCCCTCCACTTT
CASSLAGDSPLHF
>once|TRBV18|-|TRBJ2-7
TGTGCCAGCTCACCAGATTCCTACGAGCAGTACTTC
CASSPDSYEQYF
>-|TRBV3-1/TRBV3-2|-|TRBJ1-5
TGTGCCAGCAGCCTACGGCATGAGAATCAGCCCCAGCATTTT
CASSLRHENQPQHF
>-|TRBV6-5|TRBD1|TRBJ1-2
TGTGCCAGCAGTTACTCGAATGACAGGGTGGGCGGCTACACCTTC
CASSYSNDRVGGYTF
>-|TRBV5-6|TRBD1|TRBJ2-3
TGTGCCAGCAGCGCGCCCTACAGGGGAGATACGCAGTATTTT
CASSAPYRGDTQYF
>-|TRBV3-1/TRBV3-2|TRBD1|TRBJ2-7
TGTGCCAGCAGCCAAGGCACCGGGACAGGGACTTACGAGCAGTACTTC
CASSQGTGTGTYEQYF
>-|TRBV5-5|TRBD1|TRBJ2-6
TGTGCCAGCAGCTCCAACCGGGACAGGGGGTTAGGGGCCAACGTCCTGACTTTC
CASSSNRDRGLGANVLTF
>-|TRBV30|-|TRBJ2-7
TGTGCCTGGAGTACCACAAGCTCCTACGAGCAGTACTTC
CAWSTTSSYEQYF
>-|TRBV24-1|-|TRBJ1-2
TGTGCCACCAGTGACCCCGGGACATCTAACTATGGCTACACCTTC
CATSDPGTSNYGYTF
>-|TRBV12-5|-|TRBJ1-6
TGTGCTACCCAGGGAAGCTCCTATAATTCACCCCTCCACTTT
CATQGSSYNSPLHF
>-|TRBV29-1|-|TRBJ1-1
TGCAGCGTTTGGGGCTACGAGGTAACGAACACTGAAGCTTTCTTT
CSVWGYEVTNTEAFF
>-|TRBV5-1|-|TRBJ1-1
TGCGCCAGCAGCTTGGACATCGGTGGGGTTCAGAACACTGAAGCTTTCTTT
CASSLDIGGVQNTEAFF
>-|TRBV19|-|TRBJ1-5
TGTGCCAGTAGTACCGGGGTCAGCAATCAGCCCCAGCATTTT
CASSTGVSNQPQHF
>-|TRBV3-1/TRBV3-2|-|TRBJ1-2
TGTGCCAGCAGCCCCCCGGACAGCGGCAACTATGGCTACACCTTC
CASSPPDSGNYGYTF
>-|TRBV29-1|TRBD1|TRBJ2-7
TGCAGCGTTGTATTAGGACAGGGATCCTACGAGCAGTACTTC
CSVVLGQGSYEQYF
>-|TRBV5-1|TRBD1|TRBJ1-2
TGCGCCAGCAGCGGAAGACAGGGAAGAGGCGATGGCTACACCTTC
CASSGRQGRGDGYTF
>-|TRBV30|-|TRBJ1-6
TGTGCCTGGAGCGCGCGTCAAGATGCGCCCCTCCACTTT
CAWSARQDAPLHF
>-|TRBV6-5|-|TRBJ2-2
TGTGCCAGCATAAGTTACACCGGGGAGCTGTTTTTT
CASISYTGELFF
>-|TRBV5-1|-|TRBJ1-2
TGCGCCAGCAGCGAGGGCCCTTTAGCTAACTATGGCTACACCTTC
CASSEGPLANYGYTF
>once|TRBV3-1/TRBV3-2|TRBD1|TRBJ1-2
TGTGCCAGCAGGCCACAGGGGCCCCATGGCTATGGCTACACCTTC
CASRPQGPHGYGYTF
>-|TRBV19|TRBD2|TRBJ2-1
TGTGCCAGTAGTATGGGACTAGCGGGGGGGAAGCAGTTCTTC
CASSMGLAGGKQFF
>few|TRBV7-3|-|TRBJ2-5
TGTGCCAGCAGCTCGAATCCACAAGAGACCCAGTACTTC
CASSSNPQETQYF
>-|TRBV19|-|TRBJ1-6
TGTGCCAGTATGGAGAGCTCCTATAATTCACCCCTCCACTTT
CASMESSYNSPLHF
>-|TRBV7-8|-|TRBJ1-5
TGTGCCAGCAGCTTATACCGCAATCAGCCCCAGCATTTT
CASSLYRNQPQHF
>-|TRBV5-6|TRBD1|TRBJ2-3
TGTGCCAGCAGCCGGGGGACAGGCTTGAGCACAGATACGCAGTATTTT
CASSRGTGLSTDTQYF
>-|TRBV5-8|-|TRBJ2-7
TGTGCCAGCAGCTTGTACGGTTGGGGAAGAGTCTACGAGCAGTACTTC
CASSLYGWGRVYEQYF
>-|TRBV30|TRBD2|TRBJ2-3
TGTGCCTGGAGTGGAAGAGCGGGGAGCACAGATACGCAGTATTTT
CAWSGRAGSTDTQYF
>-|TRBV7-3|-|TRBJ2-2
TGTGCCAGCAGCTTACAGGGTTGGGGCGGGGAGCTGTTTTTT
CASSLQGWGGELFF
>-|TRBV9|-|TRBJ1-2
TGTGCCAGCGCAGGGGTGGGTGGCTACACCTTC
CASAGVGGYTF
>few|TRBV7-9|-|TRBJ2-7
TGTGCCAGCAGCCCCATTGGGTATGCCTACGAGCAGTACTTC
CASSPIGYAYEQYF
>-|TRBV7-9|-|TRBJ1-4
TGTGCCAGCAGCTCCTACAGGGAGAGCGGTGAAAAACTGTTTTTT
CASSSYRESGEKLFF
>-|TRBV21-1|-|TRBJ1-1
TGTGCCAGCAGCAAACGTGGGGGGACTGAAGCTTTCTTT
CASSKRGGTEAFF
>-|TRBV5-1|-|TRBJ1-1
TGCGCCAGCACCAAGACCTTTACGGTGACTGAAGCTTTCTTT
CASTKTFTVTEAFF
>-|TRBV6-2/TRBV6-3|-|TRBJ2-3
TGTGCCAGCAGCCGGGACACAGCTAGCACAGATACGCAGTATTTT
CASSRDTASTDTQYF
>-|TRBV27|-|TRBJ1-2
TGTGCCAGCAGTTTTAGGGGCTATGGCTACACCTTC
CASSFRGYGYTF
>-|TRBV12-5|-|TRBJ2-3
TGTGCTAGTGGACGACTAACAGATACGCAGTATTTT
CASGRLTDTQYF
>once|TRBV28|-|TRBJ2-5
TGTGCCAGCAGTTCACCAGGGGCTTCTTCCACAGAGACCCAGTACTTC
CASSSPGASSTETQYF
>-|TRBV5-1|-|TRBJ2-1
TGCGCCAGCAGCTCGGGACCCGAGCAGTTCTTC
CASSSGPEQFF
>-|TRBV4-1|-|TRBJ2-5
TGCGCCAGCAGCCAAGAGGATTCTGTGGAGGGAAAAGAGACCCAGTACTTC
CASSQEDSVEGKETQYF
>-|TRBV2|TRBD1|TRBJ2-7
TGTGCCAGCAGACGGGGGACAGGGGTAAACTACGAGCAGTACTTC
CASRRGTGVNYEQYF
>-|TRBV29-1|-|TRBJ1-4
TGCAGCGTTGAGGGGGGCCCAAATGAAAAACTGTTTTTT
CSVEGGPNEKLFF
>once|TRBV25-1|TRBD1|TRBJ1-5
TGTGCCAGCAGTATGACAGGGGCCAATCAGCCCCAGCATTTT
CASSMTGANQPQHF